This T cell receptor (beta chain) was identified in a study of T cells in Graves' hyperthyroidism and ophthalmopathy. Each diagnosis drew on symptoms, thyroxine, TRAb, thyroid ultrasound and orbital computed tomography findings. Deletions cut 6 bases from V and 5 bases from J, with 10 bases between. The CDR3 totals 12 residues. CDR1 is WSHSY and CDR2 is SAAADI in the germline V gene. The source material, RNA transcripts, was used to amplify TCR beta CDR3 regions. During a first-round RT-PCR of the TCR CDR3, the HTBI primer set was used. From the multiplex PCR reads, TCRdb called clonotypes with MiXCR, one entry per CDR3 protein. The sample holds 300,000 to 350,000 distinct CDR3 sequences; about 18% are singletons and the top ten take around 50%.

Sequenced input: blood. This clonotype was sampled from a woman between 50 and 59 years old with Graves' hyperthyroidism. V and J are TRBV10-2 and TRBJ1-2; weak D call: TRBD1 (6 bases). In DNA, the CDR3 is TGCGCCAGCAGGGACAGCACTTATGGCTACACCTTC. It yields the protein CASRDSTYGYTF.